This entry features one T cell receptor beta chain sequence. The data were produced by immunoSEQ multiplex PCR, yet TCRdb's version contains in-frame clones alone and is incomplete. The sample lists a few million clones, approximately 94% occurring once. This sample stems from a study of shared clonotypes between healthy human individuals. The CDR3 has 14 residues. Trimming pared 5 bases from V and 3 bases from J, leaving 13 bases between. Per the germline V gene, CDR1 is MNHNS and CDR2 is SASEGT. This chain connects TRBV6-1 to TRBJ2-5; D possibly corresponds to TRBD1 (6 bases). The receptor comes from a man aged 18 to 29 in good health. Material: naive CD4+ T cells sorted from blood. The subset was: CD45RA+ positively selected. The CDR3: CASSTGNREETQYF. CDR3 nucleotide sequence: TGTGCCAGCAGTACAGGGAATCGTGAAGAGACCCAGTACTTC.